This T cell receptor (beta chain) was sequenced for a study of cytomegalovirus exposure and HLA in healthy donors. Trimming at V came to 5 bases and at J to 8 bases, leaving 6 bases not matched to a gene. Germline loops: CDR1 SNHLY, CDR2 FYNNEI. The CDR3 is made up of 13 amino acids. Study-wide findings and caveats: Common viral pathogens were later found to be apparently linked to several of the most significant clusters. Only CMV serostatus was available as immune exposure information.

The PCR used 60 Vbeta and 13 Jbeta primers. The data were produced by immunoSEQ multiplex PCR, yet TCRdb's version contains in-frame clones alone and is incomplete. The table has roughly 150,000 clones, under 70% seen once. Worth noting for this clone: Antigen: not known.

This sequence joins TRBV2 and TRBJ1-1, with 9 nucleotides matching TRBD1. This sequence originates from a woman aged 25 to 39 in good health and CMV-seropositive. What was sequenced was PBMCs. CDR3 residues: CASSTIGTGEAFF. CDR3 DNA sequence: TGTGCCAGCAGTACCATCGGGACAGGGGAAGCTTTCTTT. Together with reference TRBV2 and TRBJ1-1, the CDR3 gives the full variable domain: EPEVTQTPSHQVTQMGQEVILRCVPISNHLYFYWYRQILGQKVEFLVSFYNNEISEKSEIFDDQFSVERPDGSNFTLKIRSTKLEDSAMYFCASSTIGTGEAFFGQGTRLTVV.